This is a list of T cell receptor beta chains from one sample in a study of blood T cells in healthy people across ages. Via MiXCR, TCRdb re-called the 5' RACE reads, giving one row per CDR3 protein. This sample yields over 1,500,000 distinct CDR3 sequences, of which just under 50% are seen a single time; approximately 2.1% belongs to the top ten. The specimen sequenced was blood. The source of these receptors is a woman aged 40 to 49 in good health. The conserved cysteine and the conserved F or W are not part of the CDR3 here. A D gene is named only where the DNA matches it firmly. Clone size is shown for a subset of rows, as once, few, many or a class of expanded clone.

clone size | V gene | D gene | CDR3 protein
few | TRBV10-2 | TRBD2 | ASTRLAGDGYEQY
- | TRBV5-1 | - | ASSPMGGPGYT
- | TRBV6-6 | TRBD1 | ASSYGTGLNEQY
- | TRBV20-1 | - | SASVRVPSYEQF
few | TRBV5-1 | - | ASSLVLDHEQY
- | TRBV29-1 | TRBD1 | SVKGQGLNIQY
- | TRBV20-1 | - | SARGALVIDTQY
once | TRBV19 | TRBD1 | ASLGQGGEKLF
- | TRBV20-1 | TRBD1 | SARPRTGGTTGELF
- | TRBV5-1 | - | AGSLPGWETQY
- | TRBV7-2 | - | ASSLAGWEANT
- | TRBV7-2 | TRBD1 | ASSTRGTEAQGYT
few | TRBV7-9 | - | ASSTEGGSPLH
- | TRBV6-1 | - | ASSEVEGSRETQY
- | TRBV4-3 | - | ASSQGAASGSDTQY
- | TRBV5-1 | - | ASSLAGAYDRYT
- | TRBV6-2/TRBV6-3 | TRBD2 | ASRGGLVLPNEQY
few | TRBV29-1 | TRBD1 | SVLGQGVTNEQF
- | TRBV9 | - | ASSPQVDTDTQY
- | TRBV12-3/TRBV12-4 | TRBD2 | ASTVAGGLAGELF